The sequence of this T cell receptor (beta chain) was determined in a study of blood T cells in healthy people across ages. Primers used in a second PCR of about 7 to 12 cycles were a sample-barcoded 5' primer and a J-beta primer mix. One entry per CDR3 protein, called by TCRdb with MiXCR from the 5' RACE reads. The sample has fewer than 2 million distinct CDR3 sequences; around 40% are singletons. Germline CDR1 SGHRS, CDR2 YFSETQ. This CDR3 is built from 14 residues. Each donor supplied ten milliliters of peripheral blood. The chain uses TRBV5-1 and TRBJ2-4; D might be TRBD1 or TRBD2, each matching 5 bases. The J call may be in error: the DNA end matches TRBJ2-7 better. This sequence was found in a human donor in good health. Sequenced material: blood. CDR3 DNA sequence: TGCGCCAGCAGCCCAAGACCGAGTGGGGGCGAGCAGTACTTC. Its protein product is CASSPRPSGGEQYF.